This TCR beta chain is drawn from a study of blood T cell repertoires in COVID-19. Across the whole study: In each case, the material was cDNA or gDNA derived from T cells, B-cell-depleted T cells, or PBMCs.

In the study's own analysis: For nucleated cells, counts were estimated from reference gene primer amplification. Repertoires were generated with immunoSEQ multiplex PCR, while TCRdb's copy carries only in-frame clones and drops some. D and trimming were read from the DNA, whereas the V and J calls and clone size are those reported in that table. This sample has more than 200,000 clones; roughly 91% occur once, and the top ten carry around 4%. The CDR3 extends over 14 amino acids. Trimming took off 6 bases at V and 1 base at J, with 10 bases between the two ends. Germline CDR1 reads MDHEN; CDR2 reads SYDVKM. Clinical history reported by participants formed the basis on which cohorts were assigned.

The chain recombines TRBV28 with TRBJ1-5; possible D gene TRBD1, 5 bases. The origin of this receptor is a woman in her twenties or thirties with acute COVID-19. Sequencing was performed on PBMCs or T cells enriched from blood (not recorded which). The CDR3 nucleotides read TGTGCCAGCAGGATGACAGCGAGCAATCAGCCCCAGCATTTT. Translating gives CASRMTASNQPQHF. Complete variable domain (other parts from reference TRBV28 and TRBJ1-5): DVKVTQSSRYLVKRTGEKVFLECVQDMDHENMFWYRQDPGLGLRLIYFSYDVKMKEKGDIPEGYSVSREKKERFSLILESASTNQTSMYLCASRMTASNQPQHFGDGTRLSIL.